Listed below are T cell receptor beta chains from one sample, sequenced in a study of T cells in Graves' hyperthyroidism and ophthalmopathy. One entry per CDR3 protein, called by TCRdb with MiXCR from the multiplex PCR reads. The table shows 500,000 to 650,000 distinct CDR3 sequences, with around 13% occurring only once. Sample: blood. The source is a woman aged 40 to 50 with Graves' hyperthyroidism. The CDR3 runs from the conserved cysteine through the conserved F or W. D genes are given only for firm matches. Size tells how often a clone was seen (once, few, many) or the class of an expanded clone, and some rows leave it out.

clone_size: -; v_call: TRBV5-6; d_call: -; j_call: TRBJ2-7; cdr3_nt: TGTGCCAGCAGCATGACCCCCACAGTCGAGCAGTACTTC; cdr3_aa: CASSMTPTVEQYF
clone_size: few; v_call: TRBV19; d_call: TRBD1; j_call: TRBJ1-1; cdr3_nt: TGTGCCAGTAGTATGGGAGACAGGGCCACTGAAGCTTTCTTT; cdr3_aa: CASSMGDRATEAFF
clone_size: -; v_call: TRBV14; d_call: TRBD1; j_call: TRBJ1-2; cdr3_nt: TGTGCCAGCAGCCAAGATCCCACAGGGGGGAACTATGGCTACACCTTC; cdr3_aa: CASSQDPTGGNYGYTF
clone_size: -; v_call: TRBV28; d_call: -; j_call: TRBJ1-4; cdr3_nt: TGTGCCAGCAGTTATCCGGCCACTAATGAAAAACTGTTTTTT; cdr3_aa: CASSYPATNEKLFF
clone_size: few; v_call: TRBV18; d_call: TRBD2; j_call: TRBJ2-2; cdr3_nt: TGTGCCAGCTCACAGACTAGCGGGAGTACCGGGGAGCTGTTTTTT; cdr3_aa: CASSQTSGSTGELFF
clone_size: -; v_call: TRBV5-1; d_call: -; j_call: TRBJ2-3; cdr3_nt: TGCGCCAGCAGCTCCACGTCCGGGGCCAACACAGATACGCAGTATTTT; cdr3_aa: CASSSTSGANTDTQYF
clone_size: few; v_call: TRBV18; d_call: -; j_call: TRBJ1-2; cdr3_nt: TGTGCCAGCTCACCACCGTGGGATCCCTATGGCTACACCTTC; cdr3_aa: CASSPPWDPYGYTF
clone_size: few; v_call: TRBV25-1; d_call: TRBD1; j_call: TRBJ1-2; cdr3_nt: TGTGCCAGCAGTACCGGGACAGGGGGTAATAGGTATCGGGGCTACACCTTC; cdr3_aa: CASSTGTGGNRYRGYTF
clone_size: few; v_call: TRBV6-1; d_call: -; j_call: TRBJ2-5; cdr3_nt: TGTGCCAGCATTCTAGACAGGAGTAGAGAGACCCAGTACTTC; cdr3_aa: CASILDRSRETQYF
clone_size: many; v_call: TRBV12-3/TRBV12-4; d_call: TRBD2; j_call: TRBJ2-1; cdr3_nt: TGTGCCAGCAGTTTCGCTCGGACTAGCGGATACAATGAGCAGTTCTTC; cdr3_aa: CASSFARTSGYNEQFF
clone_size: many; v_call: TRBV6-1; d_call: TRBD1; j_call: TRBJ2-7; cdr3_nt: TGTGCCAGCAGTACGACAGGGGGCTATGACGAGCAGTACTTC; cdr3_aa: CASSTTGGYDEQYF
clone_size: -; v_call: TRBV5-1; d_call: -; j_call: TRBJ2-1; cdr3_nt: TGCGCCAGCAGCTTGGAGCAGAGGGGGGAGCAGTTCTTC; cdr3_aa: CASSLEQRGEQFF
clone_size: many; v_call: TRBV7-9; d_call: -; j_call: TRBJ2-2; cdr3_nt: TGTGCCAGCAGCTTCACGGACACCACCACCGGGGAGCTGTTTTTT; cdr3_aa: CASSFTDTTTGELFF
clone_size: -; v_call: TRBV28; d_call: -; j_call: TRBJ2-7; cdr3_nt: TGTGCCAGCAGACTCCCGTTAGCGCTTGCGGATTCCGAGCAGTACTTC; cdr3_aa: CASRLPLALADSEQYF
clone_size: many; v_call: TRBV20-1; d_call: -; j_call: TRBJ1-5; cdr3_nt: TGCAGTGCCGGGGACCCGGGTGGCAATCAGCCCCAGCATTTT; cdr3_aa: CSAGDPGGNQPQHF
clone_size: many; v_call: TRBV12-3/TRBV12-4; d_call: TRBD1; j_call: TRBJ1-1; cdr3_nt: TGTGCCAGCAGCAAACGGGACAGATGGCATGAAAACACTGAAGCTTTCTTT; cdr3_aa: CASSKRDRWHENTEAFF
clone_size: -; v_call: TRBV9; d_call: TRBD2; j_call: TRBJ2-3; cdr3_nt: TGTGCCAGCAGCGTCAGAGCGGGAGGCACAGATACGCAGTATTTT; cdr3_aa: CASSVRAGGTDTQYF
clone_size: many; v_call: TRBV20-1; d_call: -; j_call: TRBJ2-1; cdr3_nt: TGCAGTGCTAGCGATAGCTGGGGCAATGAGCAGTTCTTC; cdr3_aa: CSASDSWGNEQFF
clone_size: many; v_call: TRBV5-1; d_call: -; j_call: TRBJ2-7; cdr3_nt: TGCGCCAGCAGCTTGGCCAGTCAGACCTACGAGCAGTACTTC; cdr3_aa: CASSLASQTYEQYF
clone_size: -; v_call: TRBV6-6; d_call: TRBD1; j_call: TRBJ1-5; cdr3_nt: TGTGCCAGCAGTTACAAGACCGGGACAGGGGCCTTCTTGGGCAATCAGCCCCAGCATTTT; cdr3_aa: CASSYKTGTGAFLGNQPQHF
clone_size: -; v_call: TRBV6-9; d_call: -; j_call: TRBJ2-1; cdr3_nt: TGTGCCAGCAGTTATAGGCAGAACTACAATGGGCAGTTCTTC; cdr3_aa: CASSYRQNYNGQFF
clone_size: -; v_call: TRBV10-3; d_call: -; j_call: TRBJ1-4; cdr3_nt: TGTGCCATCAGTGAGGGATCTTCTAATGAAAAACTGTTTTTT; cdr3_aa: CAISEGSSNEKLFF
clone_size: -; v_call: TRBV20-1; d_call: -; j_call: TRBJ2-1; cdr3_nt: TGCAGTGCTAGAGCCAGGGTTGAGGAGCAGCTCTTC; cdr3_aa: CSARARVEEQLF
clone_size: many; v_call: TRBV2; d_call: TRBD2; j_call: TRBJ2-1; cdr3_nt: TGTGCCAGCAGTCCTAGCGGGAGGGTCTACAATGAGCAGTTCTTC; cdr3_aa: CASSPSGRVYNEQFF
clone_size: -; v_call: TRBV7-2; d_call: -; j_call: TRBJ1-2; cdr3_nt: TGTGCCAGCAGCTTAGCGGGACGGACCTATGGCTACACCTTC; cdr3_aa: CASSLAGRTYGYTF
clone_size: many; v_call: TRBV28; d_call: -; j_call: TRBJ2-1; cdr3_nt: TGTGCCAGCAGTTTTTTTGGCGGTCGCTCCTACAATGAGCAGTTCTTC; cdr3_aa: CASSFFGGRSYNEQFF
clone_size: -; v_call: TRBV4-1; d_call: -; j_call: TRBJ1-1; cdr3_nt: TGCGCCAGCAGCCGGGGGGGGACGGCGGGGAGAACTGAAGCTTTCTTT; cdr3_aa: CASSRGGTAGRTEAFF
clone_size: many; v_call: TRBV11-2; d_call: TRBD1; j_call: TRBJ1-1; cdr3_nt: TGTGCCAGCAAGACAGGGTATCGTGGGAACACTGAAGCTTTCTTT; cdr3_aa: CASKTGYRGNTEAFF
clone_size: -; v_call: TRBV7-2; d_call: -; j_call: TRBJ2-3; cdr3_nt: TGTGCCAGCAGCTTAAATCGTGGGAGCGGCGGTAGCACAGATACGCAGTATTTT; cdr3_aa: CASSLNRGSGGSTDTQYF
clone_size: -; v_call: TRBV15; d_call: TRBD2; j_call: TRBJ2-4; cdr3_nt: TGTGCCACCAGCGGAGCGGGAGCGGCCAAAAACATTCAGTACTTC; cdr3_aa: CATSGAGAAKNIQYF
clone_size: many; v_call: TRBV2; d_call: TRBD2; j_call: TRBJ2-3; cdr3_nt: TGTGCCAGCAGACTTACTAGCGGGAGGGCCGAAAGCACAGATACGCAGTATTTT; cdr3_aa: CASRLTSGRAESTDTQYF
clone_size: many; v_call: TRBV20-1; d_call: TRBD1; j_call: TRBJ1-1; cdr3_nt: TGCAGTGCTAGAGGAGGGGGCGATACTGAAGCTTTCTTT; cdr3_aa: CSARGGGDTEAFF
clone_size: few; v_call: TRBV20-1; d_call: -; j_call: TRBJ1-5; cdr3_nt: TGCAGTGTCTCATCCGGGGGGCCCATTCGCAATCAGCCCCAGCATTTT; cdr3_aa: CSVSSGGPIRNQPQHF
clone_size: -; v_call: TRBV3-1; d_call: -; j_call: TRBJ2-2; cdr3_nt: TGTGCCAGCACCCACGCCGGGAACACCGGGGAGCTGTTTTTT; cdr3_aa: CASTHAGNTGELFF
clone_size: -; v_call: TRBV19; d_call: -; j_call: TRBJ2-3; cdr3_nt: TGTGCCAGTAAAGCAGGGGTAGTAGCAGATACGCAGTATTTT; cdr3_aa: CASKAGVVADTQYF
clone_size: many; v_call: TRBV12-3/TRBV12-4; d_call: TRBD2; j_call: TRBJ2-5; cdr3_nt: TGTGCCAGCAGCCACGGGACTAGCGGTCAAGAGACCCAGTACTTC; cdr3_aa: CASSHGTSGQETQYF
clone_size: many; v_call: TRBV2; d_call: -; j_call: TRBJ2-7; cdr3_nt: TGTGCCAGCAGTCACACGACCTACGAGCAGTACTTC; cdr3_aa: CASSHTTYEQYF
clone_size: -; v_call: TRBV9; d_call: TRBD1; j_call: TRBJ1-2; cdr3_nt: TGTGCCAGCAGGGACAGGGGAAATGGCTACACCTTC; cdr3_aa: CASRDRGNGYTF
clone_size: many; v_call: TRBV12-3/TRBV12-4; d_call: TRBD2; j_call: TRBJ2-1; cdr3_nt: TGTGCCAGCAGTTTAGCCGGAGCGGGAGTGGTCAATGAGCAGTTCTTC; cdr3_aa: CASSLAGAGVVNEQFF
clone_size: -; v_call: TRBV10-2; d_call: -; j_call: TRBJ2-1; cdr3_nt: TGCGCCAGCAGCAACCTCAGGCCCGAGCAGTTCTTC; cdr3_aa: CASSNLRPEQFF
clone_size: many; v_call: TRBV5-1; d_call: TRBD1; j_call: TRBJ2-3; cdr3_nt: TGCGCCAGCAGCCTAGGGACAGGGAAGACGTCGCAGTATTTT; cdr3_aa: CASSLGTGKTSQYF
clone_size: many; v_call: TRBV28; d_call: TRBD2; j_call: TRBJ2-1; cdr3_nt: TGTGCCGGACGTAGCGGGAGGTACAATGAGCAGTTCTTC; cdr3_aa: CAGRSGRYNEQFF
clone_size: few; v_call: TRBV19; d_call: -; j_call: TRBJ1-2; cdr3_nt: TGTGCCAGTAGTATGCCGGGGGGCGCAGATGGCTACACCTTC; cdr3_aa: CASSMPGGADGYTF
clone_size: many; v_call: TRBV3-1; d_call: TRBD1; j_call: TRBJ2-7; cdr3_nt: TGTGCCAGCAGCCACGGATGGACAGGGAAATTTTACGAGCAGTACTTC; cdr3_aa: CASSHGWTGKFYEQYF
clone_size: many; v_call: TRBV12-3/TRBV12-4; d_call: TRBD1; j_call: TRBJ2-1; cdr3_nt: TGTGCCAGCAGTTCGGACAGGTCCAATGAGCAGTTCTTC; cdr3_aa: CASSSDRSNEQFF